The clone carrying this T cell receptor beta chain was detected only a few times. The antigen remains undetermined. Constant-segment primers were used for 5'RACE, and the resulting TCR alpha and TCR beta cDNA libraries carried sample barcodes and UMIs. TCRdb re-analysed the 5' RACE reads in MiXCR, keeping a single row per CDR3 protein. The data show 350,000 or so distinct CDR3 sequences, approximately 21% seen once. The record originates from a study of T-cell memory formation after mild COVID-19. Study-wide context: The TCR clusters were mostly specific to one donor.

General study findings and limits: Contracting clones, day 15 to 85, had balanced CD4/CD8, and later expanders favored CD4+. Day 37-peaking second-wave clones had unconfirmed SARS-CoV-2 specificity.

This CDR3 is 16 amino acids long. Per the germline V gene, CDR1 is SGHKS and CDR2 is YYEKEE (reference sequence). V gave up 4 bases and J gave up 2 bases; unmatched junction bases: 11. This sequence originates from an adult woman who had mild COVID-19 (a few samples of this study predate the infection). Cell type and time point are not known. The sequencing sample was made of PBMCs or a T cell subset sorted from them (not recorded which). V usage is TRBV5-5 and J usage is TRBJ2-5; 7 nucleotides line up with TRBD2. Here the CDR3 DNA reads TGTGCCAGCAGCCCGGAGGGGCTAGCGGAACAAGAGACCCAGTACTTC. Amino acid sequence: CASSPEGLAEQETQYF. Using reference TRBV5-5 and TRBJ2-5 for the parts outside the CDR3, the full variable domain is DAGVTQSPTHLIKTRGQQVTLRCSPISGHKSVSWYQQVLGQGPQFIFQYYEKEERGRGNFPDRFSARQFPNYSSELNVNALLLGDSALYLCASSPEGLAEQETQYFGPGTRLLVL.